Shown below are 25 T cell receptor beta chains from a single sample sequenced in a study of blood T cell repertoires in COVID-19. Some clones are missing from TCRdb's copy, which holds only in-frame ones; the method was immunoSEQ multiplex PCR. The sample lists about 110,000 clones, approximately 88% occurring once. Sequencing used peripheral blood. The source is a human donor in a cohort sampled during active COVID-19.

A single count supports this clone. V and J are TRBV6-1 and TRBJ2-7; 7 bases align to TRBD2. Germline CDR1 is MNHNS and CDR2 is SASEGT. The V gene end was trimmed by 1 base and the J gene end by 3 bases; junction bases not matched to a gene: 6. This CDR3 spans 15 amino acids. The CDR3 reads CASSEGPRGIYEQYF. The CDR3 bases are TGTGCCAGCAGTGAAGGTCCGCGGGGGATCTACGAGCAGTACTTC.

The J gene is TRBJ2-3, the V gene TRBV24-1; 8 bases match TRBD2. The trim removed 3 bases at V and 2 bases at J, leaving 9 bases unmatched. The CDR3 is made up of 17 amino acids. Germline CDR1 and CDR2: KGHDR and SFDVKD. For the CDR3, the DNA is TGTGCCACCAGTGATACCCTCGGGGGGGCCTACACAGATACGCAGTATTTT. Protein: CATSDTLGGAYTDTQYF.

The CDR3 reads CASSLDGGYTGELFF. As DNA, the CDR3 is TGTGCCAGCAGCTTGGATGGGGGGTATACCGGGGAGCTGTTTTTT. The chain uses TRBV5-6 and TRBJ2-2, with D perhaps matching TRBD2 (6 bases). V dropped 0 bases and J dropped 5 bases, with 11 bases sitting between them. This CDR3 has 15 amino acids. Germline CDR1 reads SGHDT; CDR2 reads YYEEEE.

CDR3 in DNA: TGTGCCAGTAGTACGACAGGACTTAGCAATCAGCCCCAGCATTTT. Translation gives CASSTTGLSNQPQHF. V is TRBV19 and J is TRBJ1-5, with D possibly matching TRBD1 (6 bases). Germline CDR1 is LNHDA and CDR2 is SQIVND (reference sequence). Trimming pared 4 bases from V and 0 bases from J, leaving 10 bases between. The CDR3 loop spans 15 amino acids. Complete variable domain (other parts from reference TRBV19 and TRBJ1-5): DGGITQSPKYLFRKEGQNVTLSCEQNLNHDAMYWYRQDPGQGLRLIYYSQIVNDFQKGDIAEGYSVSREKKESFPLTVTSAQKNPTAFYLCASSTTGLSNQPQHFGDGTRLSIL.

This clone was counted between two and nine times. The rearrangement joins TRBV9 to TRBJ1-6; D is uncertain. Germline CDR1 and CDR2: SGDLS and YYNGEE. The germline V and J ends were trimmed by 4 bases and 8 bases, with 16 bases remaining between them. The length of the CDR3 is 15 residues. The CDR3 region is CASSPHTAGDSPLHF. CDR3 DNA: TGTGCCAGCAGCCCCCACACTGCCGGGGATTCACCCCTCCACTTT.

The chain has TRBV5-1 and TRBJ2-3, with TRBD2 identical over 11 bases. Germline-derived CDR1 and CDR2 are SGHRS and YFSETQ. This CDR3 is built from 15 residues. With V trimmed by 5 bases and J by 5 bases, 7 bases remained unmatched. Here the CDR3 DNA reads TGCGCCAGCAGGGCTTTCCTAGCGGGAGGAGATACGCAGTATTTT. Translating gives CASRAFLAGGDTQYF.

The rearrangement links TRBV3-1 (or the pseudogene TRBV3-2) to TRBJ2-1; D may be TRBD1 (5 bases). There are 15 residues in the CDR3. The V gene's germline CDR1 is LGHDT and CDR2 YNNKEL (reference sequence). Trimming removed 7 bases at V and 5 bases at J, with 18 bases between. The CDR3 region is CASTPGVRVNNEQFF. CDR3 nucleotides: TGTGCCAGCACCCCTGGGGTCAGGGTAAACAATGAGCAGTTCTTC.

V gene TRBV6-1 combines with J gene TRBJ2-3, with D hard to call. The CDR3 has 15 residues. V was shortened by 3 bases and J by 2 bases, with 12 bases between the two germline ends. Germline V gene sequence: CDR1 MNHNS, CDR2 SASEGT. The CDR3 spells CASSDRQRSTDTQYF. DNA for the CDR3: TGTGCCAGCAGTGATAGGCAGCGTTCCACAGATACGCAGTATTTT.

CDR3 DNA: TGTGCCAGCAGCTCTTCGGGGGGGACCACTGAAGCTTTCTTT. It yields the protein CASSSSGGTTEAFF. The chain employs TRBV7-9 and TRBJ1-1; tentatively, D is TRBD1 (5 bases). CDR3 length equals 14 residues. The V end was cut by 4 bases, the J end by 4 bases, with 13 bases between. CDR1 and CDR2 (germline): SEHNR, FQNEAQ (reference sequence).

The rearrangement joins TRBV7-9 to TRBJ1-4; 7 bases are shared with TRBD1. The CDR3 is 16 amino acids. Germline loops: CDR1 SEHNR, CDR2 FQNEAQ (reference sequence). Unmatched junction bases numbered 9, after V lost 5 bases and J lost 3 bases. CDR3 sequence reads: CASSTTGTVPNEKLFF. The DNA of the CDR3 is TGTGCCAGCAGCACAACCGGGACAGTACCTAATGAAAAACTGTTTTTT.

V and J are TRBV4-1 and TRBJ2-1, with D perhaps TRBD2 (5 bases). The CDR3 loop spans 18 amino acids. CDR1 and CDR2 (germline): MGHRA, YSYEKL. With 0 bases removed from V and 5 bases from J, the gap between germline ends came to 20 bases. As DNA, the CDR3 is TGCGCCAGCAGCCAAGATAATTTTGGAGGACGGACGAACAATGAGCAGTTCTTC. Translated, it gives CASSQDNFGGRTNNEQFF.

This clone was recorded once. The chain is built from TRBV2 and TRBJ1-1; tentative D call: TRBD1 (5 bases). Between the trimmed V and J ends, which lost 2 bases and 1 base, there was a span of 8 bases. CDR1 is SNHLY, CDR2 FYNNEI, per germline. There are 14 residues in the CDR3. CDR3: CASSESGQNTEAFF. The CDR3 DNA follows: TGTGCCAGCAGTGAAAGTGGACAGAACACTGAAGCTTTCTTT.

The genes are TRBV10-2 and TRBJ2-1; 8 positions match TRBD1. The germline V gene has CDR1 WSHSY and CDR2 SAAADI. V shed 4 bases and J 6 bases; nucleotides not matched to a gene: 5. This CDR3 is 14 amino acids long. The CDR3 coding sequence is TGCGCCAGCAGTGGGACAGGGTTCTCCAATGAGCAGTTCTTC. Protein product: CASSGTGFSNEQFF.

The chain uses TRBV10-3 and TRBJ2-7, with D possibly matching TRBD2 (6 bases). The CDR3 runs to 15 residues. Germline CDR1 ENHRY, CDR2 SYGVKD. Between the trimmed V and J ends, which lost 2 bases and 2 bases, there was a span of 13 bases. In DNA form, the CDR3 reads TGTGCCATCAGTGAGCTAGCGCGAGGGCCCTACGAGCAGTACTTC. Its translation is CAISELARGPYEQYF.

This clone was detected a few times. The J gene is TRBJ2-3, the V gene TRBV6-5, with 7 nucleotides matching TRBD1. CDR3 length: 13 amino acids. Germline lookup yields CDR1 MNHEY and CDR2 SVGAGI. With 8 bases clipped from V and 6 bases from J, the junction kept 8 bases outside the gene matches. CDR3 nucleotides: TGTGCCAGCGGCGAAAGGGGGCGGGATACGCAGTATTTT. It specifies CASGERGRDTQYF.

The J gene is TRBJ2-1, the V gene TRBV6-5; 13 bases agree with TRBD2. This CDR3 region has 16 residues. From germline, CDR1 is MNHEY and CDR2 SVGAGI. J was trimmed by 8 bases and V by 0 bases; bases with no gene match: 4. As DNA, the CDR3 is TGTGCCAGCAGTTACTCCGGGACTAGCGGGACATATGAGCAGTTCTTC. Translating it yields CASSYSGTSGTYEQFF.

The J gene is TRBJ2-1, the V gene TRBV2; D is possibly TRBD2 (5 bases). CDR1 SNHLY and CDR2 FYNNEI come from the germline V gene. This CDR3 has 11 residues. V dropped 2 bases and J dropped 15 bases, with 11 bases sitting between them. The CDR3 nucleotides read TGTGCCAGCAGTGAAACGGCGGCGGGGTTCTTC. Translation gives CASSETAAGFF. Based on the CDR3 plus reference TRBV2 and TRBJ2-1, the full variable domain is EPEVTQTPSHQVTQMGQEVILRCVPISNHLYFYWYRQILGQKVEFLVSFYNNEISEKSEIFDDQFSVERPDGSNFTLKIRSTKLEDSAMYFCASSETAAGFFGPGTRLTVL.

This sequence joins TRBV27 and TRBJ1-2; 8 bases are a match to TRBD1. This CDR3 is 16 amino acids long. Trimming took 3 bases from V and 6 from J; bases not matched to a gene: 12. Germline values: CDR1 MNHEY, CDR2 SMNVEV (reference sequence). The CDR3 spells CASSFSLLDRGDGYTF. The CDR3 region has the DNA TGTGCCAGCAGTTTCTCACTCCTCGACAGGGGTGATGGCTACACCTTC.

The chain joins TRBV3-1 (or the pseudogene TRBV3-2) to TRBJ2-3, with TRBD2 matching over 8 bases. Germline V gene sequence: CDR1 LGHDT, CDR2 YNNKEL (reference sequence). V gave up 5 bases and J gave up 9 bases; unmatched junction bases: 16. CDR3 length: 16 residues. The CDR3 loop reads CASSISVAGGSITQYF. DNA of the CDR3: TGTGCCAGCAGCATCTCGGTGGCGGGGGGTTCGATAACGCAGTATTTT.

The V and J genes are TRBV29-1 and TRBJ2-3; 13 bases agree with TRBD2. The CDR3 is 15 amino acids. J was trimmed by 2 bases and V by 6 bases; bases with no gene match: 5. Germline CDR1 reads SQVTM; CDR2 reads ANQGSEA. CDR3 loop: CSVPTSGRPTDTQYF. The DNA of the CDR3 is TGCAGCGTGCCGACTAGCGGGAGGCCCACAGATACGCAGTATTTT.

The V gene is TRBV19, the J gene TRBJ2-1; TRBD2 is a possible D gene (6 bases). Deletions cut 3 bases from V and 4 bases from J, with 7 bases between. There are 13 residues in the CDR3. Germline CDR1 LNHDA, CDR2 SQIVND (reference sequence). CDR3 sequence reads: CASSMEGYNEQFF. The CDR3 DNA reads TGTGCCAGTAGTATGGAGGGGTACAATGAGCAGTTCTTC.

The CDR3 is CALRDRGPEAFF. Here the CDR3 DNA reads TGTGCTCTCCGGGACAGGGGACCTGAAGCTTTCTTT. The V and J genes are TRBV7-9 and TRBJ1-1; 10 nucleotides agree with TRBD1. In germline, CDR1 is SEHNR, CDR2 FQNEAQ (reference sequence). The CDR3 is 12 residues long.

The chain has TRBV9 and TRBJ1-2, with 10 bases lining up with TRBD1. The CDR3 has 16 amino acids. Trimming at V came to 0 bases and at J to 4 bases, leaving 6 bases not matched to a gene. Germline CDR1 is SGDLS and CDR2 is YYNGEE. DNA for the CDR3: TGTGCCAGCAGCGTAGATGACAGGGGGCCTGGCTATGGCTACACCTTC. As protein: CASSVDDRGPGYGYTF.

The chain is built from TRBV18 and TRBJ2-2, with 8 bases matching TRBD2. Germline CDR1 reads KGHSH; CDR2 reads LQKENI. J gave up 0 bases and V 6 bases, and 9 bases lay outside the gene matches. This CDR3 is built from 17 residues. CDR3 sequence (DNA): TGTGCCAGCTCCCCTGCGGCGGGAGGCACGAACACCGGGGAGCTGTTTTTT. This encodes CASSPAAGGTNTGELFF.

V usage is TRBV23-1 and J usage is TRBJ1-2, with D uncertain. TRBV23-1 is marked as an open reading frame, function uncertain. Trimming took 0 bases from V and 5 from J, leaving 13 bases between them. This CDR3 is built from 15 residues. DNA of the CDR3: TGCGCCAGCAGTCAATCCTTTCATCGACTGTATGGCTACACCTTC. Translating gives CASSQSFHRLYGYTF.